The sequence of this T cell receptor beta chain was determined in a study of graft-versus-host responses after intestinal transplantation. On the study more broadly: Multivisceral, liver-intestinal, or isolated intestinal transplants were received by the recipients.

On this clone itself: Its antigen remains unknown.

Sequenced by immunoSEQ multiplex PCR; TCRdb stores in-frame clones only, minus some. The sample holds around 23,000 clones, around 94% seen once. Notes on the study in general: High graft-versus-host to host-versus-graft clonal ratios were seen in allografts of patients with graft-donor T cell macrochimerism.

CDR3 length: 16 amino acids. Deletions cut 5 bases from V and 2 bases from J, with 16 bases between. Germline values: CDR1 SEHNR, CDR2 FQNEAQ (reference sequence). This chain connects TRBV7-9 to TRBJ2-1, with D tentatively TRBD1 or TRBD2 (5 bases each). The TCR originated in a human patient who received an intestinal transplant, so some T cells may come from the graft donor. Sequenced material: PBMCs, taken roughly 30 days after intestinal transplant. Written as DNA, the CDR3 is TGTGCCAGCAGCATCAACCGGGACCAAGCCTACAATGAGCAGTTCTTC. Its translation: CASSINRDQAYNEQFF. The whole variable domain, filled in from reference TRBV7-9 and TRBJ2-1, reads DTGVSQNPRHKITKRGQNVTFRCDPISEHNRLYWYRQTLGQGPEFLTYFQNEAQLEKSRLLSDRFSAERPKGSFSTLEIQRTEQGDSAMYLCASSINRDQAYNEQFFGPGTRLTVL.